This entry concerns a single T cell receptor beta chain. Its binding antigen is unknown. No per-base quality is available; no much larger clone lies one base away. For CDR1 and CDR2, the germline V gene lists LGHNA and YNFKEQ. Germline trimming: 5 bases from V, 5 bases from J; junction bases outside gene matches: 6. From cysteine to phenylalanine, the CDR3 is 14 amino acids long. Only the CDR3 DNA is retained, 42 bases long and in frame from the first base. This specimen's time point label, interpreted: baseline before first vaccination. The vaccinee samples were drawn from two UK trials, COV001 and COV002, one of which was a single-blind randomized controlled phase 2/3 trial testing AZD1222 (ChAdOx1 nCoV-19) in healthy adults. For TCRbeta chain sequencing, PBMC samples were collected from trial participants at day 0 and at day 28 after the second dose. This specimen comes from a study of T cell responses to AZD1222 COVID-19 vaccine (dated by TCRdb to the early 2020s). Study-wide context: AZD1222 recipients with second doses at about 4 weeks or about 12 weeks were pooled, because spike-specific TCR depth and breadth did not differ between schedules. A total of about 250 trial participants underwent TCR sequencing, of whom under 220 had received two doses of AZD1222 and approximately 26 had received two doses of the MenACWY control vaccine. Trial participants were enrolled by age into 18-55, 56-69 and 70-plus year subgroups, with roughly 160, 29 and 62 TCR-sequenced participants respectively. What the authors observed across the whole study: After two AZD1222 doses, both the breadth and the depth of spike-specific TCRs were significantly higher than at day 0 and than in MenACWY recipients. Participants were mostly white British and included more females than males, and it was suggested by the authors that clonal diversity may have been underestimated. Nearly half of unique spike-specific TCRs reportedly recognized epitopes outside regions mutated in the B.1.351 and B.1.1.7 variants. Because no day 14 peak-response samples were available, the repertoires could be characterized only after the peak T cell response. CD4 TCRs associated with the vaccine covered the entire spike protein, and the dominant responses were in regions 160-218 and 743-854. Conclusions about previously exposed vaccinees are limited because only six or seven AZD1222 recipients were SARS-CoV-2 seropositive at baseline. In the small 56-69-year group, the increase in depth fell short of significance, most likely because of low power.

The CDR3 regions of human TCRbeta chains were analyzed by immunosequencing. Concerning the study's data processing: Repertoire TCRs were checked for matches against a reference library of SARS-CoV-2-specific TCRs that had been generated using the MIRA antigen-specificity platform. Breadth was defined as the fraction of unique TCRs that were SARS-CoV-2-associated, and depth was defined as the fraction of total T cells that were SARS-CoV-2-associated. Using the MIRA data, every spike-specific TCR was mapped to the spike region that the TCR reacted to and assigned to either a CD4 or a CD8 class. Log10-transformed breadth and depth values were compared by one-way ANOVA with Sidak's multiple comparisons tests. Here the immuneACCESS table is served through TCRdb, limited to in-frame sequences with V and J called. Missing clones are a known gap in these copies; in checked studies unresolved V genes cover under half, and the rest lacks a known reason. That table gives V, J and clone size, and the DNA gave D and trimming. The sample profile shows 99,000 or so clones; roughly 85% of them were found once. The ten largest clones represent less than 3.5% of the sample.

This sample comprised peripheral blood, obtained on day 0 of AZD1222 vaccination. The chain uses TRBV4-2 and TRBJ2-5, with 9 central nucleotides matching TRBD2. The sequence derives from an adult in good health. This receptor has the CDR3 CASSEGLASETQYF. The DNA reads TGTGCCAGCAGCGAGGGACTAGCTTCGGAGACCCAGTACTTC.